What follows are 27 T cell receptor beta chains derived from one specimen sequenced in a study of patients and donors after allogeneic stem cell transplantation. One entry per CDR3 protein results from TCRdb running MiXCR on the RT-PCR reads. Of around 70,000 distinct CDR3 sequences listed, around 27% are singletons. Sequencing was performed on blood, either unsorted or a sorted T cell fraction (not recorded which). Every receptor here comes from a human donor who was either an allogeneic HSCT recipient or a stem cell or donor lymphocyte infusion donor (not recorded which). It is not recorded whose cells these are; they may come from a transplant donor.

The chain recombines TRBV5-1 with TRBJ2-7; D gene uncertain. This CDR3 is built from 11 residues. The germline V gene encodes CDR1 SGHRS and CDR2 YFSETQ. The V and J ends lost 3 bases and 2 bases respectively, with 3 bases between them. The CDR3 here is CASSYTYEQYF. In nucleotides, the CDR3 is TGCGCCAGCAGCTACACCTACGAGCAGTACTTC.

The chain uses TRBV6-5 and TRBJ1-4, with a tentative D call TRBD1 (6 bases). V lost 6 bases, J lost 7 bases, and 18 bases lay in between. Looked up from germline, CDR1 is MNHEY and CDR2 is SVGAGI. The CDR3 has 15 amino acids. CDR3 protein: CASRPQQGGGEKLFF. CDR3 coding DNA: TGTGCCAGCAGGCCGCAACAGGGAGGTGGTGAAAAACTGTTTTTT.

Notes on this clonotype: No conserved phenylalanine or tryptophan is present at the end of the CDR3, so a read error is the likely explanation. CDR3 coding DNA: TGTGCCAGCAGCATCAGGGGTGCTCAACCCTCTGGAAACACCATATATTTA. Protein sequence: CASSIRGAQPSGNTIYL. V and J are TRBV13 and TRBJ1-3, with TRBD1 as a possible D gene (6 bases). The CDR3 totals 17 residues. The V gene lost 5 bases and the J gene lost 0 bases, with 17 bases spanning the gap. Germline V gives CDR1 PRHDT, CDR2 FYEKMQ (reference sequence).

This clonotype was detected only a few times. The gene calls are TRBV7-9 and TRBJ2-1; D is perhaps TRBD1 (7 bases). The CDR3 is 14 residues long. The germline V gene encodes CDR1 SEHNR and CDR2 FQNEAQ (reference sequence). V dropped 2 bases and J dropped 7 bases, with 12 bases sitting between them. CDR3 loop: CASSLNPGGNEQFF. In DNA form, the CDR3 reads TGTGCCAGCAGCTTAAACCCAGGGGGGAATGAGCAGTTCTTC.

V gene TRBV12-3 or TRBV12-4 combines with J gene TRBJ2-1; TRBD2 matches at 10 bases. The ends lost 2 bases at V and 6 bases at J; junction bases unmatched: 1. The CDR3 is 14 residues long. The CDR3 protein is CASSLSSGSNEQFF. CDR3 in DNA: TGTGCCAGCAGTTTATCTAGCGGGAGCAATGAGCAGTTCTTC.

The sample holds many counts of this clonotype. The V gene is TRBV25-1, the J gene TRBJ2-1; maybe TRBD2 (7 bases). With 1 base removed from V and 5 bases from J, the gap between germline ends came to 15 bases. Germline CDR1 is MGHDK and CDR2 is SYGVNS. This CDR3 has 16 amino acids. The CDR3 sequence: CASSELGGGSDNEQFF. The CDR3 DNA is TGTGCCAGCAGTGAATTGGGCGGGGGCTCGGACAATGAGCAGTTCTTC.

This chain uses TRBV20-1 with TRBJ2-7; D is unresolved. Trimming removed 1 base from V and 4 bases from J, with 14 bases in between. The CDR3 sequence is 14 residues long. In germline, CDR1 is DFQATT, CDR2 SNEGSKA (reference sequence). CDR3 in DNA: TGCAGTGCTAGAGGTCGTCTGAGTACATACGAGCAGTACTTC. Translation: CSARGRLSTYEQYF.

DNA of the CDR3: TGTGCCAGCAACCTTAGCGGGAGGGCGCCAGATACGCAGTATTTT. It yields the protein CASNLSGRAPDTQYF. The V and J genes are TRBV12-3 or TRBV12-4 and TRBJ2-3; TRBD2 matches 11 bases. Losses at the gene ends were 7 bases for V and 4 bases for J; bases not matched to a gene: 7. CDR3 length: 15 residues.

The V call is TRBV6-5, the J call TRBJ2-7; 9 nucleotides align to TRBD2. Trimming took 5 bases from V and 5 from J; bases not matched to a gene: 7. Germline values: CDR1 MNHEY, CDR2 SVGAGI. The CDR3 is 14 amino acids. The CDR3 region is CASSLSGGPNEQYF. In DNA, the CDR3 is TGTGCCAGCAGTCTCAGCGGGGGGCCAAACGAGCAGTACTTC.

This clonotype appeared a few times. The chain links TRBV20-1 to TRBJ1-1; no clear D. The V end was cut by 1 base, the J end by 2 bases, with 14 bases between. This CDR3 region has 15 residues. CDR1 DFQATT and CDR2 SNEGSKA come from the germline V gene (reference sequence). The CDR3 here is CSARAPVDRNTEAFF. In nucleotides, the CDR3 is TGCAGTGCTAGAGCCCCTGTTGATCGTAACACTGAAGCTTTCTTT.

This clonotype was picked up a small number of times. The V and J genes are TRBV4-2 and TRBJ1-1; D possibly corresponds to TRBD1 (6 bases). The V end lost 1 base, the J end lost 11 bases, and 17 bases lay between the germline ends. Germline CDR1 is LGHNA and CDR2 is YNFKEQ. This CDR3 spans 14 amino acids. In DNA, the CDR3 is TGTGCCAGCAGCCAAGCCAGGACAGCTCCCGGGGCTTTCTTT. Its translation: CASSQARTAPGAFF.

A few counts support this clonotype. The chain employs TRBV20-1 and TRBJ2-3; the match to TRBD2 covers 12 bases. Germline CDR1 DFQATT, CDR2 SNEGSKA (reference sequence). V trimming: 4 bases; J trimming: 6 bases; junction bases outside the gene matches: 5. The CDR3 is made up of 14 amino acids. CDR3 sequence reads: CSATGLAGFDTQYF. The DNA of the CDR3 is TGCAGTGCTACGGGACTAGCGGGTTTTGATACGCAGTATTTT.

This clonotype was detected a few times. The rearrangement joins TRBV7-9 to TRBJ2-1; D ambiguous. Germline CDR1 is SEHNR and CDR2 is FQNEAQ (reference sequence). This CDR3 region has 13 residues. V lost 4 bases to trimming and J lost 5 bases, with 9 bases between them. The CDR3 loop reads CASSSGPDNEQFF. In nucleotides, the CDR3 is TGTGCCAGCAGCTCTGGACCCGACAATGAGCAGTTCTTC.

This clonotype was observed many times. The chain joins TRBV18 to TRBJ2-4, with a weak D call TRBD1 (5 bases). Per the germline V gene, CDR1 is KGHSH and CDR2 is LQKENI. The V end lost 3 bases, the J end lost 8 bases, and 11 bases lay between the germline ends. This CDR3 contains 13 residues. CDR3 sequence reads: CASSPFRVDIQYF. The CDR3 DNA reads as TGTGCCAGCTCACCTTTCAGGGTTGACATTCAGTACTTC.

The V call is TRBV12-3 or TRBV12-4, the J call TRBJ2-4, with 12 bases matching TRBD1. The CDR3 sequence is 17 residues long. The J segment lost 1 base and the V segment lost 5 bases, leaving 6 bases of the junction unmatched. The CDR3 DNA is TGTGCCAGCAGTCCAGGGACAGGGGGCCTGGCCAAAAACATTCAGTACTTC. Translation: CASSPGTGGLAKNIQYF.

This clonotype was observed a few times. The chain is built from TRBV5-1 and TRBJ1-1; 9 bases are a match to TRBD1. Germline V gene lookup returns CDR1 SGHRS and CDR2 YFSETQ. V was pared by 2 bases and J by 4 bases, with 12 bases of the junction left unmatched. The CDR3 runs 17 residues. The CDR3 loop is CASSFKQGAGFSTEAFF. The CDR3 nucleotides are TGCGCCAGCAGCTTTAAACAGGGGGCAGGTTTTTCCACTGAAGCTTTCTTT.

The V and J genes are TRBV6-5 and TRBJ2-5; no clear D gene. Trimming took off 6 bases at V and 5 bases at J, with 16 bases between the two ends. CDR3 size: 14 residues. From germline, CDR1 is MNHEY and CDR2 SVGAGI. The DNA of the CDR3 is TGTGCCAGCAGCCGCACGAAGTTTCGGGAGACCCAGTACTTC. It encodes CASSRTKFRETQYF.

There are a few counts of this clonotype. This chain joins TRBV20-1 and TRBJ2-2, with a possible D match to TRBD2 (6 bases). CDR3 length equals 16 residues. Trimming removed 3 bases at V and 6 bases at J, with 20 bases between. Germline values: CDR1 DFQATT, CDR2 SNEGSKA (reference sequence). As DNA, the CDR3 is TGCAGTGCTAGTATGGCGGGACTGGCCTTATCCGGGGAGCTGTTTTTT. This codes for CSASMAGLALSGELFF.

The rearrangement joins TRBV5-1 to TRBJ1-2, with D hard to call. The germline V gene has CDR1 SGHRS and CDR2 YFSETQ. The CDR3 contains 12 residues. The V end was cut by 5 bases, the J end by 4 bases, with 9 bases between. CDR3: CASSEGGYGYTF. In DNA, the CDR3 is TGCGCCAGCAGTGAGGGCGGCTATGGCTACACCTTC.

The V call is TRBV4-1, the J call TRBJ1-5, with D tentatively TRBD1 (5 bases). This CDR3 contains 17 residues. Germline CDR1 is MGHRA and CDR2 is YSYEKL. V was trimmed by 3 bases and J by 3 bases, leaving 18 bases between them. CDR3 DNA sequence: TGCGCCAGCAGCCATCCCGGACGGGACGGTCCCAATCAGCCCCAGCATTTT. Its translation is CASSHPGRDGPNQPQHF.

The table lists this clonotype with a count of one. This sequence joins TRBV13 and TRBJ2-3, with 7 bases aligning to TRBD1. CDR1 and CDR2 (germline): PRHDT, FYEKMQ (reference sequence). This CDR3 contains 17 residues. V dropped 2 bases and J dropped 1; count of bases not matched to a gene: 9. The CDR3 DNA sequence: TGTGCCAGCAGCTTACGCGTAACAGGGGTGGGCACAGATACGCAGTATTTT. Translated, it gives CASSLRVTGVGTDTQYF.

The chain carries TRBV10-3 and TRBJ1-2, with D possibly TRBD1 on 5 matching bases. The length of the CDR3 is 16 residues. The V end was cut by 6 bases, the J end by 11 bases, with 28 bases between. Germline V gene sequence: CDR1 ENHRY, CDR2 SYGVKD. The CDR3 here is CAISPKGDTGGQEYTF. CDR3 in DNA: TGTGCCATCAGCCCGAAGGGTGATACAGGAGGCCAAGAATACACCTTC.

This clonotype has just one count. The chain couples TRBV9 to TRBJ2-2; a possible D gene is TRBD2 (5 bases). Germline V gene lookup returns CDR1 SGDLS and CDR2 YYNGEE. Between the trimmed V and J ends, which lost 0 bases and 6 bases, there was a span of 9 bases. The CDR3 contains 14 residues. The CDR3 loop is CASSVVVEAGELFF. The CDR3 DNA sequence: TGTGCCAGCAGCGTAGTAGTGGAGGCCGGGGAGCTGTTTTTT.

This clonotype appeared a few times. The chain is built from TRBV5-1 and TRBJ2-7; tentative D call: TRBD1 (6 bases). This CDR3 contains 14 residues. V was trimmed by 0 bases and J by 0 bases, leaving 7 bases between them. Germline V gives CDR1 SGHRS, CDR2 YFSETQ. CDR3 protein: CASSLVTGSYEQYF. In nucleotides, the CDR3 is TGCGCCAGCAGCTTGGTGACAGGCTCCTACGAGCAGTACTTC.

This clonotype was observed a handful of times. This chain uses TRBV18 with TRBJ1-4; TRBD1 matches 7 bases. From germline, CDR1 is KGHSH and CDR2 LQKENI. This CDR3 contains 14 residues. V gave up 6 bases and J gave up 8 bases; unmatched junction bases: 9. This CDR3 reads CASSPRQGQEKLFF. CDR3 nucleotides: TGTGCCAGCTCGCCGCGACAGGGTCAGGAAAAACTGTTTTTT. The entire variable domain, with the rest obtained from reference TRBV18 and TRBJ1-4, is as follows: NAGVMQNPRHLVRRRGQEARLRCSPMKGHSHVYWYRQLPEEGLKFMVYLQKENIIDESGMPKERFSAEFPKEGPSILRIQQVVRGDSAAYFCASSPRQGQEKLFFGSGTQLSVL.

This clonotype was detected only a few times. The V and J genes are TRBV7-8 and TRBJ1-2; D ambiguous. The ends were cut back, 5 bases at V and 0 bases at J, with 10 bases in the middle. CDR1 SGHVS and CDR2 FQNEAQ come from the germline V gene. The CDR3 runs to 14 residues. This chain's CDR3 is CASSPQTANYGYTF. As DNA, the CDR3 is TGTGCCAGCAGCCCTCAGACGGCTAACTATGGCTACACCTTC.

The rearrangement uses TRBV11-2 and TRBJ1-3; no definite D call. The CDR3 covers 12 residues. Germline values: CDR1 SGHAT, CDR2 FQNNGV. Trimming stripped 4 bases from V and 4 bases from J, with 5 bases between. DNA of the CDR3: TGTGCCAGCAGCTCGGGGGGAAACACCATATATTTT. Translating it yields CASSSGGNTIYF.